This record covers a single TCR beta chain. Its target is unknown. Trimming stripped 0 bases from V and 4 bases from J, with 15 bases between. Germline V gives CDR1 SEHNR, CDR2 FQNEAQ (reference sequence). The length of the CDR3 is 16 residues. The record originates from a study of OX40 agonist ivuxolimab in advanced cancers. Across the whole study: Earlier anti-PD-1, anti-PD-L1 or anti-CTLA-4 therapy was permitted; roughly 37% had received some.

Blood sampling took place at baseline, cycle 4 day 1, and cycle 7 day 1. Broader study findings: CD8+ T cells averaged more expanded clones than CD4+. Low normalized T-cell clonal expansion was additionally recorded for some nonresponders.

Sequencing used immunoSEQ multiplex PCR; TCRdb keeps in-frame clones, though not all of them. The sample has tens of thousands of clones; more than 70% are singletons. The sequenced sample was CD4+ or CD8+ T cells sorted from blood, obtained in a trial of the OX40 agonist ivuxolimab. This sequence was found in an adult with an advanced solid tumor such as melanoma, head and neck, liver or kidney cancer. The V gene is TRBV7-9, the J gene TRBJ1-2; perhaps TRBD1 as D (5 bases). DNA for the CDR3: TGTGCCAGCAGCTTAGCATTAGGGACGGCAAGCTATGGCTACACCTTC. Translation: CASSLALGTASYGYTF.